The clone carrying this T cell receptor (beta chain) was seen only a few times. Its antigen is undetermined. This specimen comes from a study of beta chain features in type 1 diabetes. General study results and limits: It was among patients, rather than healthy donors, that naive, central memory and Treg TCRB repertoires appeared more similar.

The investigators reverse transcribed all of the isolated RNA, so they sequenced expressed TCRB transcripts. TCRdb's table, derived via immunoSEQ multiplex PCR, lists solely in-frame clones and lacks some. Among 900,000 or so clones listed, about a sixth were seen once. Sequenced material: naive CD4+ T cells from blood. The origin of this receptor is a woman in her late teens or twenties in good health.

The CDR3 DNA reads TGTGCCAGCAGCGTACGTAGCGGTCCTAGCACAGATACGCAGTATTTT. Its translation is CASSVRSGPSTDTQYF. V and J are TRBV9 and TRBJ2-3; weak D call: TRBD2 (6 bases). Trimming took 1 base from V and 0 from J, leaving 12 bases between them. In germline, CDR1 is SGDLS, CDR2 YYNGEE. This CDR3 has 16 residues.